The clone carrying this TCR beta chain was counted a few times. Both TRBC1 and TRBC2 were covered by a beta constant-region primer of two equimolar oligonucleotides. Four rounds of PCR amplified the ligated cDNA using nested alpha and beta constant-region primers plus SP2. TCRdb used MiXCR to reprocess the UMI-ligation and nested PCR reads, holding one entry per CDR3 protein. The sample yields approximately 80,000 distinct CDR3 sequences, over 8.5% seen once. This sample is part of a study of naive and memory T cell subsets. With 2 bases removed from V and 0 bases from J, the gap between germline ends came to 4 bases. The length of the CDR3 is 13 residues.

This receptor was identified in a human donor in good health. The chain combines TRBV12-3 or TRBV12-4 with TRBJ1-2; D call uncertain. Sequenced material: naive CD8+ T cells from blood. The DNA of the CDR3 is TGTGCCAGCAGTTTAAACACTAACTATGGCTACACCTTC. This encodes CASSLNTNYGYTF.